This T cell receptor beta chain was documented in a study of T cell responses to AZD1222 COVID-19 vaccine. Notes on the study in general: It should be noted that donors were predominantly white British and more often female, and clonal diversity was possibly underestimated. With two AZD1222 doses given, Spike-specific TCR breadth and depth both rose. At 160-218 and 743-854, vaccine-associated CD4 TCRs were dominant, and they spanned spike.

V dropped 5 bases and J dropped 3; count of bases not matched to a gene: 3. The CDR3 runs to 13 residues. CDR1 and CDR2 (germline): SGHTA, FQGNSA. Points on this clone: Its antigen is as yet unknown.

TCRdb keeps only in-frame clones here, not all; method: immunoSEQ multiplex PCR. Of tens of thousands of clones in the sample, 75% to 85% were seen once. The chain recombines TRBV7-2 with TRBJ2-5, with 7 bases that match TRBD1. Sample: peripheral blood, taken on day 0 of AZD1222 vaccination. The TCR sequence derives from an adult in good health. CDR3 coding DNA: TGTGCCAGCAGCCTCCAGGGGGAAGAGACCCAGTACTTC. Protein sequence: CASSLQGEETQYF. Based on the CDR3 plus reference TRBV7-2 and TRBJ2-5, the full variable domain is GAGVSQSPSNKVTEKGKDVELRCDPISGHTALYWYRQSLGQGLEFLIYFQGNSAPDKSGLPSDRFSAERTGGSVSTLTIQRTQQEDSAVYLCASSLQGEETQYFGPGTRLLVL.